These 9 T cell receptor beta chains originate from one sample sequenced in a study of early T cells in non-severe SARS-CoV-2 infection. TCRdb itself ran the 5' RACE reads through MiXCR, one entry per CDR3 protein. The data show 21,000 or so distinct CDR3 sequences, about 5.2% seen once. The sample taken for sequencing was whole blood. Receptors were obtained from an adult who was a healthcare worker with PCR-confirmed SARS-CoV-2 infection or an uninfected control (not recorded which).

This chain uses TRBV9 with TRBJ1-2; D is uncertain. The CDR3 loop spans 14 amino acids. The germline V gene has CDR1 SGDLS and CDR2 YYNGEE. Trimming removed 5 bases at V and 2 bases at J, with 13 bases between. The chain's CDR3 is CASRADGSNYGYTF. The DNA for the CDR3 is TGTGCCAGCAGGGCGGACGGCTCCAACTATGGCTACACCTTC. The full variable domain, rest sourced from reference TRBV9 and TRBJ1-2, is DSGVTQTPKHLITATGQRVTLRCSPRSGDLSVYWYQQSLDQGLQFLIQYYNGEERAKGNILERFSAQQFPDLHSELNLSSLELGDSALYFCASRADGSNYGYTFGSGTRLTVV.

This clonotype was found many times. This rearrangement joins TRBV7-2 to TRBJ2-7; D is unresolved. Germline-derived CDR1 and CDR2 are SGHTA and FQGNSA. The V and J ends lost 5 bases and 1 base respectively, with 15 bases between them. CDR3 size: 15 residues. In DNA form, the CDR3 reads TGTGCCAGCAGCCCAAGTCACGGGCTTTCCTACGAGCAGTACTTC. It translates to CASSPSHGLSYEQYF.

This clonotype has a count of ten or more. This sequence joins TRBV14 and TRBJ1-1; possible D gene TRBD1, 5 bases. Germline CDR1 reads SGHDN; CDR2 reads FVKESK. This CDR3 is 12 amino acids long. V gave up 2 bases and J gave up 5 bases, with 6 bases separating them. CDR3 protein: CASSQSGTEAFF. CDR3 nucleotide sequence: TGTGCCAGCAGCCAATCAGGGACTGAAGCTTTCTTT.

There are many counts of this clonotype. This sequence joins TRBV5-1 and TRBJ1-5; D call uncertain. The CDR3 sequence is 14 residues long. Germline CDR1 SGHRS, CDR2 YFSETQ. V shed 0 bases and J shed 2 bases, with 6 bases lying between them. The CDR3 coding sequence is TGCGCCAGCAGCTTGGGTGATGGCAATCAGCCCCAGCATTTT. As protein: CASSLGDGNQPQHF.

This clonotype was seen a few times. V usage is TRBV10-3 and J usage is TRBJ2-7; maybe TRBD2 (5 bases). Germline-derived CDR1 and CDR2 are ENHRY and SYGVKD. The CDR3 totals 12 residues. Trimming took off 6 bases at V and 0 bases at J, with 6 bases between the two ends. For the CDR3, the DNA is TGTGCCATCAGCGGGGACTCCTACGAGCAGTACGTC. Translating it yields CAISGDSYEQYV.

The chain couples TRBV14 to TRBJ2-6; 13 nucleotides agree with TRBD2. V lost 0 bases, J lost 4 bases, and 12 bases stayed unmatched. CDR1 and CDR2 from the germline V gene are SGHDN and FVKESK. CDR3 length: 21 amino acids. The CDR3: CASSQEAGRTSGRSGANVLTF. Here the CDR3 DNA reads TGTGCCAGCAGCCAAGAGGCGGGGCGGACTAGCGGGAGAAGCGGGGCCAACGTCCTGACTTTC.

The chain uses TRBV2 and TRBJ1-1, with 7 positions matching TRBD1. CDR1 and CDR2 (germline): SNHLY, FYNNEI. After removal of 7 bases from V and 1 base from J, the junction contained 3 bases not matched to a gene. CDR3 length: 13 residues. DNA for the CDR3: TGTGCCAGCATGGGACAGCGGAACACTGAAGCTTTCTTT. Its protein product is CASMGQRNTEAFF.

This clonotype was counted ten times or more. V gene TRBV10-3 combines with J gene TRBJ2-7; TRBD2 agrees at 12 bases. Looked up from germline, CDR1 is ENHRY and CDR2 is SYGVKD. V lost 3 bases, J lost 5 bases, and 5 bases stayed unmatched. The CDR3 runs 15 residues. The CDR3 nucleotides read TGTGCCATCAGTGAAGAGACTAGCGGGAGAGACGAGCAGTACTTC. This gives the protein CAISEETSGRDEQYF.

This clonotype was seen many times. V is TRBV4-1 and J is TRBJ2-1; no firm D call. CDR3 length: 15 residues. The germline V gene has CDR1 MGHRA and CDR2 YSYEKL. V shed 1 base and J shed 8 bases, with 15 bases lying between them. DNA of the CDR3: TGCGCCAGCAGCCAAGGGCCAGGACCCTTGGATGAGCAGTTCTTC. Amino acids: CASSQGPGPLDEQFF.